Listed below are T cell receptor beta chains from one sample, sequenced in a study of Ad26.COV2.S vaccination and SARS-CoV-2 variants. The data were produced by immunoSEQ multiplex PCR, yet TCRdb's version contains in-frame clones alone and is incomplete. The sample lists about 400,000 clones; approximately 83% were seen once. This specimen consisted of peripheral blood, obtained in a trial of Ad26.COV2.S vaccine versus placebo. Source of these receptors: a person aged 18-60 years who received the Ad26.COV2.S COVID-19 vaccine or a placebo. CDR3s include the opening cysteine and the closing phenylalanine or tryptophan. The D gene is left open where the match is weak. Some rows have no size entry. The others give once, few or many, or a class for an expanded clone.

D: .
J: TRBJ1-2
V: TRBV12-3/TRBV12-4
size: .
CDR3: CASSLNGNYGYTF
DNA: TGTGCCAGCAGTTTAAACGGGAACTATGGCTACACCTTC

D: .
J: TRBJ2-1
V: TRBV14
size: .
CDR3: CASSQDSFRFYNEQFF
DNA: TGTGCCAGCAGCCAAGATTCCTTTCGGTTCTACAATGAGCAGTTCTTC

D: TRBD1
J: TRBJ1-2
V: TRBV27
size: .
CDR3: CASSREGRGHVGNGYTF
DNA: TGTGCCAGCAGTCGGGAAGGCAGGGGGCACGTGGGGAATGGCTACACCTTC

D: TRBD1
J: TRBJ1-1
V: TRBV7-3
size: .
CDR3: CASSRDRGMNTEAFF
DNA: TGTGCCAGCAGCCGGGACAGGGGGATGAACACTGAAGCTTTCTTT

D: TRBD1
J: TRBJ1-3
V: TRBV28
size: .
CDR3: CASSFLGTGGGTIYF
DNA: TGTGCCAGCAGTTTTTTAGGGACAGGGGGCGGCACCATATATTTT

D: TRBD1
J: TRBJ2-3
V: TRBV15
size: .
CDR3: CATSRRDRDSDTQYF
DNA: TGTGCCACCAGCAGAAGGGACAGGGACTCAGATACGCAGTATTTT

D: .
J: TRBJ1-2
V: TRBV19
size: .
CDR3: CASSPLGPPYGYTF
DNA: TGTGCCAGTAGTCCGCTCGGACCACCCTATGGCTACACCTTC

D: .
J: TRBJ2-1
V: TRBV12-2
size: .
CDR3: CASRTCRGLGGNEQFF
DNA: TGTGCAAGTCGCACGTGCCGGGGACTAGGAGGCAATGAGCAGTTCTTC

D: .
J: TRBJ2-3
V: TRBV2
size: .
CDR3: CASGALQRGGGGDTQYF
DNA: TGTGCCAGCGGGGCTCTTCAACGGGGTGGAGGCGGAGATACGCAGTATTTT

D: .
J: TRBJ2-1
V: TRBV11-2
size: .
CDR3: CASSLSNEQFF
DNA: TGTGCCAGCAGCTTGTCCAATGAGCAGTTCTTC

D: .
J: TRBJ1-3
V: TRBV4-3
size: few
CDR3: CASSQDYKGWYGNTIYF
DNA: TGCGCCAGCAGCCAAGATTATAAAGGGTGGTATGGAAACACCATATATTTT

D: .
J: TRBJ1-1
V: TRBV2
size: .
CDR3: CASSQLRELGAFF
DNA: TGTGCCAGCAGTCAACTTAGGGAGTTGGGAGCTTTCTTT

D: .
J: TRBJ2-7
V: TRBV27
size: .
CDR3: CASRKGYEQYF
DNA: TGTGCCAGCAGGAAAGGGTACGAGCAGTACTTC

D: .
J: TRBJ2-1
V: TRBV4-2
size: .
CDR3: CASSQDLAVDNEQFF
DNA: TGTGCCAGCAGCCAAGATTTAGCGGTAGACAATGAGCAGTTCTTC

D: TRBD2
J: TRBJ2-3
V: TRBV9
size: .
CDR3: CASSVLAGVTDTQYF
DNA: TGTGCCAGCAGCGTTCTAGCGGGAGTTACAGATACGCAGTATTTT

D: .
J: TRBJ1-3
V: TRBV5-6
size: .
CDR3: CASSFPGTNSGNTIYF
DNA: TGTGCCAGCAGCTTCCCTGGGACAAATTCTGGAAACACCATATATTTT

D: .
J: TRBJ1-3
V: TRBV7-9
size: .
CDR3: CASSLGLLVENTIYF
DNA: TGTGCCAGCAGCTTAGGCCTGTTGGTGGAAAACACCATATATTTT

D: TRBD1
J: TRBJ1-1
V: TRBV6-5
size: .
CDR3: CASSYPGQRNTEAFF
DNA: TGTGCCAGCAGTTACCCGGGACAGAGAAACACTGAAGCTTTCTTT